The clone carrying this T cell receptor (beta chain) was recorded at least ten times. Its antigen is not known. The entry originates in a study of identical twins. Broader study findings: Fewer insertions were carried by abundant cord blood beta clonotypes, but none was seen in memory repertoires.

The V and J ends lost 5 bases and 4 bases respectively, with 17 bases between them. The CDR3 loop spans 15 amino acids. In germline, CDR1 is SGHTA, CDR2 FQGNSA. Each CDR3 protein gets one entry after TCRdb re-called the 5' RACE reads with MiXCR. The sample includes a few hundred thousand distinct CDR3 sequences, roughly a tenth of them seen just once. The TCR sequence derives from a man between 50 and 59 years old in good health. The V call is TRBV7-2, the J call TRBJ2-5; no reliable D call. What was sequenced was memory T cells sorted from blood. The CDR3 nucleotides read TGTGCCAGCAGCCCGAATTCTGGGCGATTAGAGACCCAGTACTTC. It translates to CASSPNSGRLETQYF.